The 4 T cell receptor beta chains in this list originate from one sample, sequenced in a study of blood T cell repertoires in COVID-19. The method was immunoSEQ multiplex PCR; TCRdb's version includes in-frame clones alone and lacks a portion of them. This sample has 140,000 to 150,000 clones; approximately 78% occur once, and the top ten carry approximately 6%. Sequencing input: PBMCs or T cells enriched from blood (not recorded which). These receptors originate from a woman aged 45-65 years who had recovered from COVID-19.

This chain links TRBV5-4 with TRBJ2-5; 9 bases match TRBD2. Germline V gene data show CDR1 as SGHNT and CDR2 as YYREEE (reference sequence). V shed 6 bases and J 9 bases; nucleotides not matched to a gene: 12. The CDR3 loop spans 14 amino acids. CDR3 bases: TGTGCCAGCAAGGCTAGCGGGGCCGGTTTGTCCCAGTACTTC. Its translation is CASKASGAGLSQYF.

This clone was seen just once. In DNA form, the CDR3 reads TGTGCCAGCAGCTTAGCGGGAAGGGGAACTGAAGCTTTCTTT. Its translation: CASSLAGRGTEAFF. The rearrangement uses TRBV7-8 and TRBJ1-1, with D maybe TRBD1 (5 bases). From germline, CDR1 is SGHVS and CDR2 FQNEAQ. The CDR3 sequence is 14 residues long. Trimming shortened V by 0 bases and J by 5 bases, and 10 bases separated the two germline ends.

On this clone: The identical CDR3 is also encoded by other nucleotide sequences in the sample. This chain links TRBV7-8 with TRBJ1-5; D might be TRBD1 (6 bases). The CDR3 covers 15 residues. V lost 1 base, J lost 4 bases, and 11 bases lay in between. Germline assignment: CDR1 SGHVS and CDR2 FQNEAQ. This chain's CDR3 is CASSLVGTGNQPQHF. Here the CDR3 DNA reads TGTGCCAGCAGCTTAGTTGGCACAGGGAATCAGCCCCAGCATTTT.

The genes are TRBV18 and TRBJ1-1; D unresolved. Germline-derived CDR1 and CDR2 are KGHSH and LQKENI. V lost 4 bases to trimming and J lost 1 base, with 7 bases between them. The length of the CDR3 is 13 residues. The CDR3 loop reads CASSREWNTEAFF. DNA of the CDR3: TGTGCCAGCTCACGTGAGTGGAACACTGAAGCTTTCTTT.